Shown below are 10 T cell receptor beta chains from a single sample sequenced in a study of CD8+ T cells in alopecia areata. Extracted RNA was reverse transcribed into cDNA, the sequencing template. Repertoires were generated with immunoSEQ multiplex PCR, while TCRdb's copy carries only in-frame clones and drops some. In the table there are over 100,000 clones, around 56% of which are singletons. Treatment here: oral pan-JAK inhibitor, 5-10 mg twice daily. The source material was CD4+ T cells sorted from blood, sampled at week 4, from a patient treated with tofacitinib. The receptors shown here come from a human donor with alopecia areata.

V gene TRBV11-2 combines with J gene TRBJ2-1; 11 positions match TRBD2. Germline CDR1 and CDR2: SGHAT and FQNNGV. There are 15 residues in the CDR3. Trimming removed 0 bases from V and 9 bases from J; junction bases left unmatched: 4. CDR3 nucleotides: TGTGCCAGCAGCTTAGATTCTAGCGGGAGGTCTGAGCAGTTCTTC. Translation: CASSLDSSGRSEQFF.

This clone has only a few counts. The CDR3 nucleotides read TGTGCCAGCAGTTACCCCAGGGGAGGGGGGGAAGCTTTCTTT. This encodes CASSYPRGGGEAFF. The J gene is TRBJ1-1, the V gene TRBV6-6; TRBD1 might be the D (6 bases). Trimming pared 2 bases from V and 8 bases from J, leaving 15 bases between. The CDR3 sequence is 14 residues long. The germline V gene encodes CDR1 MNHNY and CDR2 SVGAGI (reference sequence).

The CDR3 protein is CASSLSRRGLMNTEAFF. DNA for the CDR3: TGTGCCAGCAGTTTATCCCGCAGGGGGCTGATGAACACTGAAGCTTTCTTT. The rearrangement joins TRBV27 to TRBJ1-1; 8 bases fit TRBD1. The CDR3 has 17 amino acids. V lost 0 bases to trimming and J lost 0 bases; unmatched junction nucleotides: 6. Germline CDR1 and CDR2: MNHEY and SMNVEV (reference sequence).

Many counts were recorded for this clone. The chain is built from TRBV14 and TRBJ1-2; D possibly corresponds to TRBD1 (5 bases). Germline V gene sequence: CDR1 SGHDN, CDR2 FVKESK. The length of the CDR3 is 15 residues. Trimming left V 1 base short and J 6 bases short, with 15 bases between. The CDR3 bases are TGTGCCAGCAGCCAAGTCGTGGGGGGATGGGATGGCTACACCTTC. This codes for CASSQVVGGWDGYTF.

The DNA of the CDR3 is TGTGCCTGGAGTGTCGGGAACGGGGCCAACGTCCTGACTTTC. The encoded protein is CAWSVGNGANVLTF. The V gene is TRBV30, the J gene TRBJ2-6; tentative D call: TRBD2 (5 bases). Germline V gene data show CDR1 as GTSNPN and CDR2 as SVGIG (reference sequence). There are 14 residues in the CDR3. The V end was cut by 0 bases, the J end by 4 bases, with 7 bases between.

The chain is built from TRBV6-5 and TRBJ1-1; 8 bases agree with TRBD1. Looked up from germline, CDR1 is MNHEY and CDR2 is SVGAGI. Losses at the gene ends were 2 bases for V and 10 bases for J; bases not matched to a gene: 9. This CDR3 has 14 residues. The CDR3 is CASSYGGQVLLAFF. CDR3 nucleotide sequence: TGTGCCAGCAGTTACGGGGGACAGGTGCTTCTAGCTTTCTTT.

This clone was seen only a few times. The V and J genes are TRBV2 and TRBJ2-3; TRBD2 matches 12 bases. CDR3 size: 23 residues. V trimming: 7 bases; J trimming: 0 bases; junction bases outside the gene matches: 26. Germline assignment: CDR1 SNHLY and CDR2 FYNNEI. CDR3 nucleotide sequence: TGTGCCAGCACGGGTGGTGTCTTCGGCGGTTGGCTAGCGGGGGGGACTAGCACAGATACGCAGTATTTT. It yields the protein CASTGGVFGGWLAGGTSTDTQYF.

V usage is TRBV27 and J usage is TRBJ1-5; D is undetermined. V was cut by 2 bases and J by 1 base, with 3 bases left in between. The CDR3 spans 13 residues. Germline V CDR1 and CDR2: MNHEY, SMNVEV (reference sequence). The CDR3 sequence is CASSLKSNQPQHF. Here the CDR3 DNA reads TGTGCCAGCAGTTTAAAAAGCAATCAGCCCCAGCATTTT.

The chain carries TRBV30 and TRBJ2-7; 8 bases are a match to TRBD1. The CDR3 consists of 13 residues. The junction had 10 bases not matched to a gene; V was cut back by 6 bases and J by 6 bases. CDR1 and CDR2 from the germline V gene are GTSNPN and SVGIG (reference sequence). CDR3 in DNA: TGTGCCTGTAAGCGGACAGGGAGTGGCGAGCAGTACTTC. Translated, it gives CACKRTGSGEQYF.

This chain joins TRBV4-1 and TRBJ2-7; 9 bases align to TRBD2. The V segment lost 0 bases and the J segment 2 bases; nucleotides outside the gene matches: 2. This CDR3 has 15 amino acids. CDR1 and CDR2 (germline): MGHRA, YSYEKL. CDR3 DNA: TGCGCCAGCAGCCAAGATGGCGGGAGGGCCTACGAGCAGTACTTC. Protein sequence: CASSQDGGRAYEQYF.